This note documents a single T cell receptor (beta chain) sequence. These data belong to a study of blood T cell repertoires in COVID-19. The CDR3 spans 18 residues. The germline gives CDR1 LNHDA, CDR2 SQIVND (reference sequence). Unmatched junction bases numbered 15, after V lost 5 bases and J lost 7 bases. The method was immunoSEQ multiplex PCR; TCRdb's version includes in-frame clones alone and lacks a portion of them. Altogether some 150,000 clones are present, 88% being singletons, with the ten largest covering more than 9%. The TCR originated in a man over 45 with active or convalescent COVID-19. Material for sequencing was peripheral blood. The chain carries TRBV19 and TRBJ1-5, with TRBD1 matching over 12 bases. The CDR3 DNA reads TGTGCCAGTAGTGCCGTGAAGGGGACAGGGGGCGCGGGGCAGCCCCAGCATTTT. Amino acid sequence: CASSAVKGTGGAGQPQHF.